This TCR beta chain came from a study of Graves' ophthalmopathy and Graves' hyperthyroidism. General study findings and limits: Thyroid clonotypes that were expanded above 0.001 frequency mostly also appeared in blood.

This clonotype turned up a few times. The antigen is unknown. Using RNA transcripts, the TCR beta CDR3 regions were amplified. HTBI-primed first-round RT-PCR preceded second-round multiplex PCR. TCRdb itself ran the multiplex PCR reads through MiXCR, one entry per CDR3 protein. The sample contains tens of thousands of distinct CDR3 sequences, around 48% of which appear only once. Trimming at V came to 10 bases and at J to 6 bases, leaving 12 bases not matched to a gene. Germline values: CDR1 LNHDA, CDR2 SQIVND (reference sequence). This CDR3 has 14 residues. Moderate-to-severe activity, CAS ≥3, NOSPECS ≥4 and duration under 3 months were recorded for donors with ophthalmopathy. Diagnostic conclusions were grounded in clinical symptoms, serum thyroxine, TRAb, thyroid ultrasound and orbital computed tomography.

The sample consisted of peripheral blood. The chain recombines TRBV19 with TRBJ2-1; 7 bases are a match to TRBD1. This clonotype was sampled from an adult man with Graves' ophthalmopathy. CDR3 in DNA: TGTGCCACCGCGACAGGGTACGTAATCAATGAGCAGTTCTTC. Encoded protein: CATATGYVINEQFF.